Listed here are 20 T cell receptor beta chains from one sample, sequenced in a study of OX40 agonist ivuxolimab in advanced cancers. The method was immunoSEQ multiplex PCR; TCRdb's version includes in-frame clones alone and lacks a portion of them. This table has some 60,000 clones, approximately 90% appearing once. The sample here was CD4+ or CD8+ T cells sorted from blood, taken in a trial of the OX40 agonist ivuxolimab. The source is an adult with an advanced solid tumor such as melanoma, head and neck, liver or kidney cancer.

The chain combines TRBV27 with TRBJ2-7; 8 bases fit TRBD1. V shed 3 bases and J 0 bases; nucleotides not matched to a gene: 7. CDR3 length: 16 residues. Per the germline V gene, CDR1 is MNHEY and CDR2 is SMNVEV (reference sequence). CDR3 region: CASSFVPGTGSYEQYF. The CDR3 DNA sequence: TGTGCCAGCAGTTTCGTACCCGGGACAGGCTCCTACGAGCAGTACTTC.

The CDR3 sequence is CASSPDSNEQFF. For the CDR3, the DNA is TGTGCCAGCAGCCCCGACTCCAATGAGCAGTTCTTC. The gene calls are TRBV4-2 and TRBJ2-1; D call uncertain. The CDR3 has 12 residues. Germline values: CDR1 LGHNA, CDR2 YNFKEQ. The ends were cut back, 4 bases at V and 6 bases at J, with 7 bases in the middle.

This CDR3 is CASSLFGTGYGYTF. CDR3 in DNA: TGTGCCAGCAGCTTGTTCGGGACAGGTTATGGCTACACCTTC. This chain uses TRBV7-8 with TRBJ1-2, with 8 bases identical to TRBD1. The CDR3 extends over 14 amino acids. With 3 bases clipped from V and 5 bases from J, the junction kept 5 bases outside the gene matches. Germline lookup yields CDR1 SGHVS and CDR2 FQNEAQ.

The chain carries TRBV7-8 and TRBJ2-7; D uncertain. V lost 1 base and J 7 bases, leaving 8 bases between the germline ends. There are 12 residues in the CDR3. Looked up from germline, CDR1 is SGHVS and CDR2 is FQNEAQ. CDR3 sequence reads: CASSLVRWEQYF. DNA for the CDR3: TGTGCCAGCAGCTTAGTCCGATGGGAGCAGTACTTC.

This clone showed up just once. The chain couples TRBV7-9 to TRBJ2-2; the D gene is possibly TRBD2 (7 bases). V was cut by 2 bases and J by 7 bases, with 14 bases left in between. The CDR3 runs 15 residues. In germline, CDR1 is SEHNR, CDR2 FQNEAQ (reference sequence). CDR3 DNA: TGTGCCAGCAGCTTAAATTGGGGGGGCGTCGGGGAGCTGTTTTTT. It specifies CASSLNWGGVGELFF.

The sample holds one count of this clone. The gene calls are TRBV7-9 and TRBJ1-2; D is unresolved. CDR1 and CDR2 (germline): SEHNR, FQNEAQ (reference sequence). Trimming pared 1 base from V and 7 bases from J, leaving 22 bases between. The CDR3 runs 17 residues. CDR3 in DNA: TGTGCCAGCAGCTTAGATATCATAATGGGTGGTCTCTCTGGCTACACCTTC. Translation: CASSLDIIMGGLSGYTF.

This clone came up once. The V and J genes are TRBV15 and TRBJ2-6; 8 bases agree with TRBD1. CDR1 LNHNV and CDR2 YYDKDF come from the germline V gene (reference sequence). This CDR3 comprises 15 residues. V was pared by 7 bases and J by 2 bases, with 4 bases of the junction left unmatched. CDR3 sequence: CATTETGAGANVLTF. The CDR3 bases are TGTGCCACCACCGAGACAGGGGCTGGGGCCAACGTCCTGACTTTC. The complete variable domain, with remaining parts taken from reference TRBV15 and TRBJ2-6, reads DAMVIQNPRYQVTQFGKPVTLSCSQTLNHNVMYWYQQKSSQAPKLLFHYYDKDFNNEADTPDNFQSRRPNTSFCFLDIRSPGLGDTAMYLCATTETGAGANVLTFGAGSRLTVL.

Details on this clone: The same CDR3 also results from other DNA sequences found in this sample. This chain connects TRBV5-6 to TRBJ2-5; D unresolved. Germline lookup yields CDR1 SGHDT and CDR2 YYEEEE. V was clipped by 2 bases and J by 0 bases, with 5 bases between them. The CDR3 length is 13 residues. CDR3 sequence reads: CASSLLDQETQYF. The CDR3 nucleotides read TGTGCCAGCAGCTTACTGGACCAAGAGACCCAGTACTTC.

The chain recombines TRBV6-5 with TRBJ2-1, with D uncertain. Germline CDR1 reads MNHEY; CDR2 reads SVGAGI. V lost 2 bases and J 8 bases, leaving 7 bases between the germline ends. The CDR3 extends over 12 amino acids. The CDR3: CASSYDGDEQFF. DNA for the CDR3: TGTGCCAGCAGTTACGATGGAGATGAGCAGTTCTTC.

The V gene is TRBV7-9, the J gene TRBJ2-5; 8 bases align to TRBD1. Trimming cost V 1 base and J 5 bases; bases outside gene matches: 6. Germline lookup yields CDR1 SEHNR and CDR2 FQNEAQ (reference sequence). This CDR3 contains 15 residues. The CDR3 sequence is CASSLDQGAGETQYF. The CDR3 nucleotides read TGTGCCAGCAGCTTAGACCAGGGGGCGGGTGAGACCCAGTACTTC.

The chain's CDR3 is CASSYSNGELFF. The CDR3 DNA reads as TGTGCCAGCAGTTACTCGAACGGGGAGCTGTTTTTT. The genes are TRBV6-6 and TRBJ2-2; D is unresolved. Germline V gene sequence: CDR1 MNHNY, CDR2 SVGAGI (reference sequence). The V and J ends lost 0 bases and 7 bases respectively, with 3 bases between them. The CDR3 loop spans 12 amino acids.

This chain joins TRBV13 and TRBJ1-2, with a possible D match to TRBD1 (5 bases). Germline lookup yields CDR1 PRHDT and CDR2 FYEKMQ (reference sequence). V was pared by 5 bases and J by 8 bases, with 18 bases between. The CDR3 is made up of 14 amino acids. Written as DNA, the CDR3 is TGTGCCAGCAGCGCCGCCCCGGACACGGGAGGCTACACCTTC. Translating it yields CASSAAPDTGGYTF.

The chain carries TRBV2 and TRBJ1-1; no reliable D call. Germline CDR1 and CDR2: SNHLY and FYNNEI. Deletions cut 8 bases from V and 1 base from J, with 2 bases between. The CDR3 is made up of 10 amino acids. This chain's CDR3 is CASSNTEAFF. The CDR3, as DNA: TGTGCCAGCTCGAACACTGAAGCTTTCTTT.

The rearrangement links TRBV6-1 to TRBJ1-2; 8 bases fit TRBD1. Germline values: CDR1 MNHNS, CDR2 SASEGT. CDR3 length: 14 residues. Trimming cost V 4 bases and J 3 bases; bases outside gene matches: 4. DNA of the CDR3: TGTGCCAGCAGTGCTAACAGGGGGGACTATGGCTACACCTTC. This encodes CASSANRGDYGYTF.

The chain has TRBV7-6 and TRBJ1-2, with D hard to call. The germline V and J ends were trimmed by 1 base and 4 bases, with 13 bases remaining between them. Germline-derived CDR1 and CDR2 are SGHVS and FNYEAQ. The CDR3 is 15 amino acids. The DNA for the CDR3 is TGTGCCAGCAGCTTAGATGGCGGCAGCCTCTATGGCTACACCTTC. Its protein product is CASSLDGGSLYGYTF.

V is TRBV25-1 and J is TRBJ2-7; D not resolved. Looked up from germline, CDR1 is MGHDK and CDR2 is SYGVNS. Trimming removed 2 bases from V and 7 bases from J, with 12 bases in between. CDR3 length: 13 residues. CDR3 protein: CASSEVIWWEQYF. For the CDR3, the DNA is TGTGCCAGCAGTGAAGTTATTTGGTGGGAGCAGTACTTC.

The J gene is TRBJ1-3, the V gene TRBV30; no clear D. CDR1 GTSNPN and CDR2 SVGIG come from the germline V gene (reference sequence). The CDR3 runs 12 residues. V was cut by 1 base and J by 3 bases, with 4 bases left in between. CDR3 amino acids: CAWSEVGNTIYF. The CDR3 nucleotides read TGTGCCTGGAGTGAGGTTGGAAACACCATATATTTT.

In its sample, this clone was seen once. The chain recombines TRBV18 with TRBJ2-7; D gene uncertain. CDR3 length: 15 residues. Per germline, CDR1 KGHSH and CDR2 LQKENI. V lost 3 bases to trimming and J lost 0 bases, with 12 bases between them. CDR3 amino acids: CASSPSQAFSYEQYF. CDR3 DNA sequence: TGTGCCAGCTCACCGAGTCAGGCCTTCTCCTACGAGCAGTACTTC.

J is TRBJ2-7 and V is TRBV4-1, with a weak D call TRBD1 (6 bases). Germline CDR1 and CDR2: MGHRA and YSYEKL. With 6 bases removed from V and 3 bases from J, the gap between germline ends came to 9 bases. The CDR3 has 12 residues. The CDR3 loop is CASSKGDYEQYF. CDR3 bases: TGCGCCAGCAGTAAGGGGGACTACGAGCAGTACTTC.

This clone appeared once. The rearrangement uses TRBV5-1 and TRBJ2-7, with 7 bases lining up with TRBD2. Trimming removed 4 bases from V and 5 bases from J; junction bases left unmatched: 12. Germline CDR1 reads SGHRS; CDR2 reads YFSETQ. The CDR3 has 15 residues. CDR3 loop: CASSLLPGEGHEQYF. CDR3 DNA: TGCGCCAGCAGCCTTCTTCCGGGGGAGGGCCACGAGCAGTACTTC.